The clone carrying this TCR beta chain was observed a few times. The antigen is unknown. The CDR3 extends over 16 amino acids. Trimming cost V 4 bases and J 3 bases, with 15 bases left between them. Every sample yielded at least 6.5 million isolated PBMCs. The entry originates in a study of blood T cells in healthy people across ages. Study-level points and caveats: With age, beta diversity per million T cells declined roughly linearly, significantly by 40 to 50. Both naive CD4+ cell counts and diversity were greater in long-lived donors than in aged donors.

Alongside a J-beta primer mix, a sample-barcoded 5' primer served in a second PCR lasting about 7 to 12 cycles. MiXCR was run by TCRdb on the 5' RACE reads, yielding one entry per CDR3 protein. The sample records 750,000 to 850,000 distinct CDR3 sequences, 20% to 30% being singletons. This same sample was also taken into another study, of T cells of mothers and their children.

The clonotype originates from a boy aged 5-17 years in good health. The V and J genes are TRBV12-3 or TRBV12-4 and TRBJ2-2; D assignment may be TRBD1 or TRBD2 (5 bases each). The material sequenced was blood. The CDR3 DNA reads TGTGCCAGCAGTTCAAGACCGGGGCCTCACACCGGGGAGCTGTTTTTT. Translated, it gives CASSSRPGPHTGELFF.